A single sample is the source of the 15 T cell receptor beta chains below, sequenced in a study of regulatory T cells in long-lasting Graves disease. For TCR beta, libraries came from iRepertoire HTBI primers and Arm-PCR of CDR3 regions. TCRdb called the multiplex PCR reads again in MiXCR, with one record for every CDR3 protein. The table includes about 500,000 distinct CDR3 sequences, approximately 12% detected once. Time point defined: newly diagnosed GD, antithyroid drugs for less than 3 months. PBMCs were the source of the RNA used for TCR sequencing. The sample was also linked to a second study, of T cells in Graves' hyperthyroidism and ophthalmopathy.

The starting material was peripheral blood mononuclear cells (PBMCs), obtained at new diagnosis, from a patient treated with antithyroid drugs. Receptor source: a woman aged 25 to 45 with Graves disease.

This clonotype has a count of ten or more. The chain carries TRBV6-2 or TRBV6-3 and TRBJ2-1, with TRBD2 matching over 7 bases. After removal of 3 bases from V and 7 bases from J, the junction contained 21 bases not matched to a gene. The CDR3 spans 19 residues. Germline CDR1 MNHEY, CDR2 SVGEGT. The CDR3 DNA sequence: TGTGCCAGCAGTTATCCGCTCTCGGCTAGCGGTCAGCGCGTGAATGAGCAGTTCTTC. Translation gives CASSYPLSASGQRVNEQFF.

This clonotype was detected only a few times. This is likely a read error, given that the CDR3 carries no conserved phenylalanine or tryptophan at its end. The chain has TRBV7-3 and TRBJ2-5; a possible D gene is TRBD1 (6 bases). This CDR3 is built from 13 residues. CDR1 and CDR2 (germline): SGHTA, FQGTGA. V was trimmed by 3 bases and J by 4 bases, leaving 9 bases between them. The CDR3 loop reads CASSFQGGETQYS. The CDR3 region has the DNA TGTGCCAGCAGCTTCCAAGGGGGAGAGACCCAGTACTCC.

This clonotype has more than one count but fewer than ten. The V and J genes are TRBV3-1 and TRBJ2-3; D call uncertain. There are 11 residues in the CDR3. Germline-derived CDR1 and CDR2 are LGHDT and YNNKEL (reference sequence). Trimming left V 5 bases short and J 9 bases short, with 9 bases between. The CDR3 nucleotides are TGTGCCAGCAGCTTCTTACAAACGCAGTATTTT. Translated, it gives CASSFLQTQYF.

Points on this clonotype: A much larger clone sits a single nucleotide away, making a read error possible. This sequence joins TRBV11-2 and TRBJ2-7; D ambiguous. The CDR3 length is 12 residues. The V and J ends lost 2 bases and 9 bases respectively, with 11 bases between them. Germline V gene lookup returns CDR1 SGHAT and CDR2 FQNNGV. The CDR3 bases are TGTGCCAGCAGCTTAATCAAGGCCGGGCAGTACTTC. This encodes CASSLIKAGQYF.

This clonotype has a count of ten or more. CDR3 sequence (DNA): TGTGCCAGCAGCTCATCACGGGGGGAGAACACTGAAGCTTTCTTT. It encodes CASSSSRGENTEAFF. The genes are TRBV7-3 and TRBJ1-1; D may be TRBD1 (5 bases). Trimming pared 4 bases from V and 1 base from J, leaving 13 bases between. The CDR3 runs to 15 residues. The germline gives CDR1 SGHTA, CDR2 FQGTGA.

This clonotype was seen more than once but under ten times. V is TRBV6-5 and J is TRBJ1-4; 8 nucleotides line up with TRBD1. The CDR3 is 14 residues long. The V gene end was trimmed by 3 bases and the J gene end by 7 bases; junction bases not matched to a gene: 4. CDR1 is MNHEY, CDR2 SVGAGI, per germline. The CDR3 nucleotides are TGTGCCAGCAGTTATTCCGGACAGGGTGAAAAACTGTTTTTT. It encodes CASSYSGQGEKLFF.

Only a few counts were recorded for this clonotype. V gene TRBV3-1 combines with J gene TRBJ1-6; no definite D call. V gave up 1 base and J gave up 8 bases, with 15 bases separating them. The CDR3 is 16 residues long. CDR1 LGHDT and CDR2 YNNKEL come from the germline V gene (reference sequence). CDR3 sequence reads: CASSQGQTQPDSPLHF. CDR3 nucleotides: TGTGCCAGCAGCCAAGGCCAGACACAGCCGGATTCACCCCTCCACTTT.

This clonotype occurred many times. The chain recombines TRBV7-3 with TRBJ1-1, with unresolved D. With 2 bases removed from V and 8 bases from J, the gap between germline ends came to 12 bases. The CDR3 sequence is 13 residues long. The V gene's germline CDR1 is SGHTA and CDR2 FQGTGA. CDR3 sequence (DNA): TGTGCCAGCAGCTTAGGCGTCGGCAGGGAAGCTTTCTTT. Protein sequence: CASSLGVGREAFF.

The chain combines TRBV28 with TRBJ2-7; a weak D match, TRBD2 (5 bases). The CDR3 is made up of 15 amino acids. The ends were cut back, 5 bases at V and 4 bases at J, with 18 bases in the middle. CDR1 and CDR2 from the germline V gene are MDHEN and SYDVKM. CDR3 protein: CASSPGISFGYEQYF. In DNA, the CDR3 is TGTGCCAGCAGTCCCGGGATTTCTTTTGGATACGAGCAGTACTTC.

The V and J genes are TRBV6-2 or TRBV6-3 and TRBJ2-7, with 11 bases identical to TRBD2. V shed 0 bases, J shed 0 bases, and the junction held 7 bases outside the gene matches. The CDR3 loop spans 18 amino acids. Germline-derived CDR1 and CDR2 are MNHEY and SVGEGT. The CDR3 is CASSYSLAGGVPSYEQYF. CDR3 in DNA: TGTGCCAGCAGTTACTCCCTAGCGGGAGGTGTACCCTCCTACGAGCAGTACTTC.

This clonotype has a count of ten or more. The chain recombines TRBV28 with TRBJ1-1; D is ambiguous. CDR1 MDHEN and CDR2 SYDVKM come from the germline V gene. Trimming pared 6 bases from V and 0 bases from J, leaving 17 bases between. There are 16 residues in the CDR3. The CDR3 loop is CASSRNHMTVNTEAFF. The CDR3 DNA is TGTGCCAGCAGCCGAAACCACATGACGGTGAACACTGAAGCTTTCTTT.

This clonotype showed up just a few times. This chain uses TRBV15 with TRBJ1-5; 7 bases are a match to TRBD1. The length of the CDR3 is 18 residues. The junction had 11 bases not matched to a gene; V was cut back by 0 bases and J by 3 bases. Germline V lookup: CDR1 LNHNV, CDR2 YYDKDF (reference sequence). The CDR3: CATSRDLPGQRPNQPQHF. The CDR3 DNA sequence: TGTGCCACCAGCAGAGATCTCCCGGGACAGCGACCCAATCAGCCCCAGCATTTT.

In nucleotides, the CDR3 is TGCGCCAGCAGGGACCCTAGCGGGAGGCGAGCCACCGGGGAGCTGTTTTTT. Translation gives CASRDPSGRRATGELFF. The chain uses TRBV10-1 and TRBJ2-2; 11 nucleotides match TRBD2. The CDR3 extends over 17 amino acids. CDR1 is WNHNN, CDR2 SYGVQD, per germline (reference sequence). V lost 6 bases, J lost 4 bases, and 10 bases stayed unmatched.

This clonotype has more than one count but fewer than ten. The chain carries TRBV29-1 and TRBJ1-3, with D possibly matching TRBD1 (6 bases). The germline V and J ends were trimmed by 7 bases and 1 base, with 14 bases remaining between them. This CDR3 is built from 14 residues. Germline CDR1 SQVTM, CDR2 ANQGSEA. The CDR3, as DNA: TGCAGCGCCGCCTCAACAGGGTCTGGAAACACCATATATTTT. This encodes CSAASTGSGNTIYF.

This clonotype was counted ten times or more. The V call is TRBV20-1, the J call TRBJ2-5, with 9 bases matching TRBD1. The CDR3 runs 16 residues. The germline gives CDR1 DFQATT, CDR2 SNEGSKA (reference sequence). V lost 1 base and J lost 3; bases outside the gene matches: 9. CDR3 in DNA: TGCAGTGCTAGAGTGTTTCCGGGACAGGGTGAAGAGACCCAGTACTTC. It specifies CSARVFPGQGEETQYF.